This TCR beta chain was obtained from a study of human T cells and chemical hapten exposure. Looking at the study overall: Diphenylcyclopropenone was applied weekly to patients' scalps across the roughly 23-week study.

This clonotype was counted between two and nine times. CDR1 is MNHEY and CDR2 is SVGEGT in the germline V gene. The CDR3 covers 17 residues. With 2 bases clipped from V and 4 bases from J, the junction kept 12 bases outside the gene matches. TCRdb itself ran the RACE reads through MiXCR, one entry per CDR3 protein. The sample gives about 80,000 distinct CDR3 sequences, less than 15% of which show up once; 3.5% to 6% is in the top ten. This sample's time point: pre-sensitization, week 0. The treatment denotes: therapeutic diphenylcyclopropenone sensitization with weekly scalp DPC. The clonotype originates from a woman aged 45 to 65 with alopecia areata. Some clones in this sample may be carry-over from other donors' samples. The material was whole blood, obtained in connection with sensitization to the hapten diphenylcyclopropenone (DPC). The chain joins TRBV6-2 or TRBV6-3 to TRBJ2-5, with 8 nucleotides matching TRBD2. CDR3 in DNA: TGTGCCAGCAGTTACCCCCTTAGCGGGATCGAACGAGAGACCCAGTACTTC. Amino acids: CASSYPLSGIERETQYF.